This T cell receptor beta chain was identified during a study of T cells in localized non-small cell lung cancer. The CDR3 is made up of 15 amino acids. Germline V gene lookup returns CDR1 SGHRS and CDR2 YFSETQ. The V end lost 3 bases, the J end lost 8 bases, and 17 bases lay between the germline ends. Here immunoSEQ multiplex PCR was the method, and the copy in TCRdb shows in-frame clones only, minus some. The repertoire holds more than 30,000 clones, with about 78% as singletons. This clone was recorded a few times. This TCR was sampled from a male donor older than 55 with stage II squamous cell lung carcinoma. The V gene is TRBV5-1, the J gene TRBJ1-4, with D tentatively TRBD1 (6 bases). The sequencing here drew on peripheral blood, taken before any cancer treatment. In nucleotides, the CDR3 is TGCGCCAGCAGCTACTTGAATAACAGGGAAGAAAAACTGTTTTTT. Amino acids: CASSYLNNREEKLFF.